These 9 T cell receptor beta chains originate from one sample sequenced in a study of shared clonotypes between healthy human individuals. Clones were sequenced by immunoSEQ multiplex PCR, and TCRdb holds only the in-frame ones, with some missing. Of over a million clones in the sample, around three quarters are singletons; the top ten hold more than 0.45%. The material sequenced was memory CD4+ T cells from PBMCs. Sample subset: CD45RA-negative fraction. These TCRs come from a man in his late teens or twenties in good health. Some clones in this sample may be carry-over from other donors' samples.

On this clone itself: This specimen includes other DNA sequences encoding the same CDR3. The chain couples TRBV5-1 to TRBJ1-4; a weak D match, TRBD1 (6 bases). The germline V gene encodes CDR1 SGHRS and CDR2 YFSETQ. V was pared by 0 bases and J by 0 bases, with 6 bases between. This CDR3 is 15 amino acids long. The CDR3 region is CASSLGTATNEKLFF. The CDR3 bases are TGCGCCAGCAGCTTGGGGACAGCAACTAATGAAAAACTGTTTTTT.

The CDR3 sequence is CASSLGRDQPQHF. As DNA, the CDR3 is TGTGCCAGCAGCTTAGGACGGGATCAGCCCCAGCATTTT. This sequence joins TRBV6-1 and TRBJ1-5; unclear D gene. Germline lookup yields CDR1 MNHNS and CDR2 SASEGT. The CDR3 consists of 13 residues. Trimming left V 6 bases short and J 5 bases short, with 11 bases between.

This rearrangement joins TRBV20-1 to TRBJ2-1; unclear D gene. The germline CDR1 and CDR2 sequences are DFQATT and SNEGSKA (reference sequence). This CDR3 is built from 11 residues. Between the trimmed V and J ends, which lost 3 bases and 4 bases, there was a span of 4 bases. The CDR3 here is CSASRYNEQFF. In nucleotides, the CDR3 is TGCAGTGCTAGCAGGTACAATGAGCAGTTCTTC.

V is TRBV7-3 and J is TRBJ2-1; unclear D gene. Trimming stripped 0 bases from V and 6 bases from J, with 6 bases between. The germline V gene encodes CDR1 SGHTA and CDR2 FQGTGA. The CDR3 contains 13 residues. CDR3 sequence reads: CASSLTVGNEQFF. CDR3 bases: TGTGCCAGCAGCTTAACGGTCGGCAATGAGCAGTTCTTC.

The rearrangement joins TRBV7-3 to TRBJ2-2, with D maybe TRBD2 (5 bases). In germline, CDR1 is SGHTA, CDR2 FQGTGA. The V and J ends lost 5 bases and 4 bases respectively, with 20 bases between them. The CDR3 has 17 amino acids. CDR3 bases: TGTGCCAGCAGCCTCACCCCCCCTAGCATCGGCACCGGGGAGCTGTTTTTT. Translating it yields CASSLTPPSIGTGELFF. Full variable domain (remainder filled in from reference TRBV7-3 and TRBJ2-2): GAGVSQTPSNKVTEKGKYVELRCDPISGHTALYWYRQSLGQGPEFLIYFQGTGAADDSGLPNDRFFAVRPEGSVSTLKIQRTERGDSAVYLCASSLTPPSIGTGELFFGEGSRLTVL.

The V call is TRBV5-1, the J call TRBJ1-1; possibly TRBD1 for D (5 bases). The CDR3 extends over 13 amino acids. CDR1 SGHRS and CDR2 YFSETQ come from the germline V gene. Trimming cost V 2 bases and J 5 bases, with 10 bases left between them. CDR3: CASSFEGVTEAFF. DNA of the CDR3: TGCGCCAGCAGCTTTGAAGGGGTGACTGAAGCTTTCTTT. The whole variable domain, remainder taken from reference TRBV5-1 and TRBJ1-1, is KAGVTQTPRYLIKTRGQQVTLSCSPISGHRSVSWYQQTPGQGLQFLFEYFSETQRNKGNFPGRFSGRQFSNSRSEMNVSTLELGDSALYLCASSFEGVTEAFFGQGTRLTVV.

The chain couples TRBV11-2 to TRBJ2-5; TRBD2 matches at 7 bases. J was trimmed by 2 bases and V by 3 bases; bases with no gene match: 3. Germline V gene data show CDR1 as SGHAT and CDR2 as FQNNGV. The CDR3 is 14 amino acids. The CDR3 region is CASSFSGLQETQYF. DNA of the CDR3: TGTGCCAGCAGCTTTTCGGGACTACAAGAGACCCAGTACTTC.

This chain links TRBV5-1 with TRBJ2-5; the D gene could be TRBD1 or TRBD2 (6 bases each). CDR3 size: 13 residues. Germline-derived CDR1 and CDR2 are SGHRS and YFSETQ. V was pared by 2 bases and J by 5 bases, with 10 bases between. The CDR3 sequence: CASSFRGQETQYF. The DNA of the CDR3 is TGCGCCAGCAGCTTTCGGGGGCAGGAGACCCAGTACTTC.

This clone is a singleton in its sample. The gene calls are TRBV5-1 and TRBJ2-3; D unresolved. The CDR3 loop spans 15 amino acids. Looked up from germline, CDR1 is SGHRS and CDR2 is YFSETQ. V dropped 0 bases and J dropped 4 bases, with 12 bases sitting between them. CDR3 protein: CASSLARVVSDTQYF. The DNA for the CDR3 is TGCGCCAGCAGCTTGGCTCGTGTGGTCTCAGATACGCAGTATTTT. Using reference TRBV5-1 and TRBJ2-3 for the parts outside the CDR3, the full variable domain is KAGVTQTPRYLIKTRGQQVTLSCSPISGHRSVSWYQQTPGQGLQFLFEYFSETQRNKGNFPGRFSGRQFSNSRSEMNVSTLELGDSALYLCASSLARVVSDTQYFGPGTRLTVL.